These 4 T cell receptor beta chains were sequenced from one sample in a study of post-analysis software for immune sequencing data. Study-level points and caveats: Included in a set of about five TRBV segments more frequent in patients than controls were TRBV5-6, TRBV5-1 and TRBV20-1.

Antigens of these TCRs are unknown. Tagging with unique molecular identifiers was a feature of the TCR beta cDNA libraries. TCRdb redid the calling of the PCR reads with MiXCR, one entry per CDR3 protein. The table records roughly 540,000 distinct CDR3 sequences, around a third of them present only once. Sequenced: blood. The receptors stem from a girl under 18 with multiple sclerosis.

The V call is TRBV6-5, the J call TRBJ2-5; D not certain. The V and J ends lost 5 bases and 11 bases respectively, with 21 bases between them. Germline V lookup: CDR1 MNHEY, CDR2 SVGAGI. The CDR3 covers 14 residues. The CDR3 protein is CASSPMLFGDEQYF. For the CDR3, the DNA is TGTGCCAGCAGTCCTATGCTATTTGGGGATGAGCAGTACTTC.

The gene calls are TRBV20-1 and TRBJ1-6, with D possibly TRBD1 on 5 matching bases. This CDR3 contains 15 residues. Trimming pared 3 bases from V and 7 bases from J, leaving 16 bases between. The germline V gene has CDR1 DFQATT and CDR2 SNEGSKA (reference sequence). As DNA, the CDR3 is TGCAGTGCTAGGGCGTGGGGGGAGAAAAATTCACCCCTCCACTTT. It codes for CSARAWGEKNSPLHF.

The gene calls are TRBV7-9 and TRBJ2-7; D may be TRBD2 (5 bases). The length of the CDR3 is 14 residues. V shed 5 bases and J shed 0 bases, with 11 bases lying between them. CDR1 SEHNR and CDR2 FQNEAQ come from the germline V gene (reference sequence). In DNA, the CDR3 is TGTGCCAGCAGCACTAGGACCCGCTCCTACGAGCAGTACTTC. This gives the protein CASSTRTRSYEQYF.

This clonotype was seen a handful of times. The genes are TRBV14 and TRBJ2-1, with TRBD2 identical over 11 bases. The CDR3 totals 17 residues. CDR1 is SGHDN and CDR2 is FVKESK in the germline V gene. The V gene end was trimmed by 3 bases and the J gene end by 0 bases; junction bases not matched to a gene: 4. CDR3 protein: CASSHPSGGLSYNEQFF. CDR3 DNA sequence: TGTGCCAGCAGCCATCCTAGCGGGGGGCTCTCCTACAATGAGCAGTTCTTC.